This T cell receptor (beta chain) derives from a study of T cell responses to AZD1222 COVID-19 vaccine. Study-wide results and caveats: In a largely white British group with more females than males, clonal diversity was possibly underestimated. No repertoire was sampled before or during the peak T cell response, only after it. Spike-specific TCR repertoires showed rising breadth and depth after two AZD1222 doses.

V was clipped by 0 bases and J by 4 bases, with 16 bases between them. The CDR3 has 16 residues. CDR1 SGHNT and CDR2 YYREEE come from the germline V gene (reference sequence). Only in-frame clones appear in the TCRdb table, and some are missing; sequencing was by immunoSEQ multiplex PCR. The profile shows 150,000 or so clones, 86% of them singletons. A word on this clone: Its antigen is unknown.

The material sequenced was peripheral blood, taken on day 0 of MenACWY control vaccination. This TCR was recovered from an adult in good health. The V call is TRBV5-4, the J call TRBJ1-1; maybe TRBD1 (5 bases). In DNA, the CDR3 is TGTGCCAGCAGCTTGGTTGGCAGCTCCCAGGGCACTGAAGCTTTCTTT. Its protein product is CASSLVGSSQGTEAFF. The entire variable domain, with the rest obtained from reference TRBV5-4 and TRBJ1-1, is as follows: ETGVTQSPTHLIKTRGQQVTLRCSSQSGHNTVSWYQQALGQGPQFIFQYYREEENGRGNFPPRFSGLQFPNYSSELNVNALELDDSALYLCASSLVGSSQGTEAFFGQGTRLTVV.